This T cell receptor beta chain is drawn from a study of glioma-infiltrating T cells. Study results and limitations: Above-expected tissue-blood divergence occurred in all gliomas, most in low-grade ones. CDR3 overlap between tissue and blood was very small.

This CDR3 has 13 amino acids. Germline V gene sequence: CDR1 SEHNR, CDR2 FQNEAQ (reference sequence). Trimming cost V 5 bases and J 7 bases; bases outside gene matches: 5. This clonotype was picked up a small number of times. Its antigen is unidentified. Amplification of TCR alpha and beta CDR3 regions from RNA used iRepertoire nested multiplex PCR. One-step reverse transcription and amplification started from around 100-400 ng of tissue mRNA or PBMC total RNA. TCRdb reanalysed the multiplex PCR reads using MiXCR and keeps one entry per CDR3 protein. The table shows 100,000 to 150,000 distinct CDR3 sequences, with around a quarter occurring only once.

The sequenced sample consisted of glioma tissue, nonneoplastic brain tissue, or PBMCs (not recorded which). This TCR derives from a human donor with low-grade glioma or glioblastoma, undergoing nonglioma brain surgery, or in good health (not recorded which). This chain uses TRBV7-9 with TRBJ1-2; TRBD1 matches 9 bases. The CDR3 sequence is CASSQGQGFGYTF. In DNA, the CDR3 is TGTGCCAGCAGCCAAGGACAGGGGTTTGGCTACACCTTC.